The 3 T cell receptor beta chains in this list originate from one sample, sequenced in a study of shared clonotypes between healthy human individuals. Method: immunoSEQ multiplex PCR; TCRdb's copy keeps in-frame clones and lacks some. The sample includes some 680,000 clones, 73% of them seen just once. Sequencing used memory CD4+ T cells sorted from blood. The subset here: CD45RA-negative fraction. All receptors come from a woman in her 30s in good health.

CDR3 bases: TGCGCCAGCAGTGATAGCGGAGCTAATGAAAAACTGTTTTTT. Translation: CASSDSGANEKLFF. The gene calls are TRBV10-1 and TRBJ1-4; unclear D gene. Germline values: CDR1 WNHNN, CDR2 SYGVQD (reference sequence). The CDR3 contains 14 residues. The V and J ends lost 3 bases and 3 bases respectively, with 8 bases between them.

The CDR3 is CASSLDAFNTEAFF. CDR3 in DNA: TGTGCCAGCAGCTTGGATGCTTTTAACACTGAAGCTTTCTTT. V usage is TRBV7-2 and J usage is TRBJ1-1, with D unclear. The V gene's germline CDR1 is SGHTA and CDR2 FQGNSA. The CDR3 totals 14 residues. With 3 bases removed from V and 2 bases from J, the gap between germline ends came to 10 bases. The whole variable domain, filled in from reference TRBV7-2 and TRBJ1-1, reads GAGVSQSPSNKVTEKGKDVELRCDPISGHTALYWYRQSLGQGLEFLIYFQGNSAPDKSGLPSDRFSAERTGGSVSTLTIQRTQQEDSAVYLCASSLDAFNTEAFFGQGTRLTVV.

The chain joins TRBV4-2 to TRBJ2-3, with TRBD2 identical over 11 bases. Germline V lookup: CDR1 LGHNA, CDR2 YNFKEQ. Germline trimming cut 1 base from V and 3 bases from J; bases unmatched to any gene: 3. The CDR3 sequence is 16 residues long. The DNA for the CDR3 is TGTGCCAGCAGCCAAGTTACTAGCGGGGGAACAGATACGCAGTATTTT. Protein: CASSQVTSGGTDTQYF.